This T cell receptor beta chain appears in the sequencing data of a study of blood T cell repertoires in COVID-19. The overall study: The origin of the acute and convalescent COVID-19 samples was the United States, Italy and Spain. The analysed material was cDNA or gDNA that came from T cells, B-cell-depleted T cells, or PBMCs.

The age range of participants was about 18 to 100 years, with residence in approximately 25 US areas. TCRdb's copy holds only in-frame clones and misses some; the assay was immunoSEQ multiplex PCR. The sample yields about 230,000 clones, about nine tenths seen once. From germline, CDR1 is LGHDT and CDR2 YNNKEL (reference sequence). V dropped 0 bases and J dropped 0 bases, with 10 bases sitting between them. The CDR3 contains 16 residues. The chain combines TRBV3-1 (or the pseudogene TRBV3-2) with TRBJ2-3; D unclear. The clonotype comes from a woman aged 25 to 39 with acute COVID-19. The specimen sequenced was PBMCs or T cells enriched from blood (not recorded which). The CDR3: CASSQEMSASTDTQYF. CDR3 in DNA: TGTGCCAGCAGCCAAGAAATGAGTGCTAGCACAGATACGCAGTATTTT.